The clone carrying this T cell receptor (beta chain) was seen at least ten times. Germline CDR1 is SGHKS and CDR2 is YYEKEE (reference sequence). The V gene end was trimmed by 0 bases and the J gene end by 6 bases; junction bases not matched to a gene: 8. The CDR3 spans 15 residues. This sample is drawn from a study of molecular identifiers for immune sequencing clone quantification. TCRdb redid the calling of the PCR reads with MiXCR, one entry per CDR3 protein. The sample has about 89,000 distinct CDR3 sequences; 15% to 20% are singletons. What was sequenced was naive CD8+ T cells from blood, with Jurkat cell RNA spiked in. This sample's subset: FACS-sorted CD8+CD4-CCR7+CD45RA+ naive T cells. This rearrangement joins TRBV5-5 to TRBJ2-7; TRBD1 agrees at 8 bases. This clonotype originated in a human donor in good health. Some libraries in this study had Jurkat cell RNA spiked in. This CDR3 reads CASSLDLPTGVEQYF. In nucleotides, the CDR3 is TGTGCCAGCAGCTTGGATTTGCCGACAGGGGTCGAGCAGTACTTC.